The 23 T cell receptor beta chains given below trace back to one sample, sequenced in a study of regulatory T cells in long-lasting Graves disease. HTBI primers from iRepertoire and Arm-PCR of CDR3 regions yielded the TCR beta libraries. TCRdb reanalysed the multiplex PCR reads using MiXCR and keeps one entry per CDR3 protein. This sample has about 430,000 distinct CDR3 sequences; about 15% occur once, and the top ten carry about 7.6%. Time point given: newly diagnosed GD, antithyroid drugs for less than 3 months. The TCR library used RNA extracted from PBMCs. The sample was also linked to a second study, of T cells in Graves' hyperthyroidism and ophthalmopathy.

The sequences come from peripheral blood mononuclear cells (PBMCs), collected at new diagnosis, from a patient treated with antithyroid drugs. The receptors stem from a woman aged 40 to 50 with Graves disease.

This clonotype was recorded many times. The V gene is TRBV27, the J gene TRBJ2-3, with D unresolved. The germline CDR1 and CDR2 sequences are MNHEY and SMNVEV (reference sequence). The CDR3 spans 13 residues. V was clipped by 6 bases and J by 2 bases, with 9 bases between them. The CDR3, as DNA: TGTGCCAGCAGGCAGATAAACACAGATACGCAGTATTTT. It yields the protein CASRQINTDTQYF.

Many counts were recorded for this clonotype. This sequence joins TRBV10-3 and TRBJ2-7; perhaps TRBD1 as D (5 bases). This CDR3 is built from 13 residues. Trimming removed 2 bases at V and 4 bases at J, with 9 bases between. CDR1 and CDR2 from the germline V gene are ENHRY and SYGVKD. The CDR3 loop reads CAISEGAAYEQYF. CDR3 in DNA: TGTGCCATCAGTGAGGGGGCCGCTTACGAGCAGTACTTC.

This clonotype has more than one count but fewer than ten. V and J are TRBV20-1 and TRBJ2-1; 10 positions match TRBD2. With 1 base clipped from V and 9 bases from J, the junction kept 6 bases outside the gene matches. This CDR3 comprises 14 residues. Germline loops: CDR1 DFQATT, CDR2 SNEGSKA (reference sequence). CDR3 nucleotide sequence: TGCAGTGCTAGAGGGGAGACTAGCGGGTTTGAGCAGTTCTTC. This codes for CSARGETSGFEQFF.

A few counts support this clonotype. The V call is TRBV14, the J call TRBJ1-1, with D possibly matching TRBD1 (5 bases). Between the trimmed V and J ends, which lost 1 base and 5 bases, there was a span of 20 bases. The CDR3 length is 17 residues. Looked up from germline, CDR1 is SGHDN and CDR2 is FVKESK. The CDR3: CASSQVGVTGEVTEAFF. DNA for the CDR3: TGTGCCAGCAGCCAAGTTGGTGTGACGGGGGAAGTGACTGAAGCTTTCTTT.

This clonotype was counted only a few times. The CDR3 nucleotides read TGTGCCACCAGTGACCCCTCCGTGGGGAATGAGCAGTTCTTC. Its protein is CATSDPSVGNEQFF. J is TRBJ2-1 and V is TRBV24-1; D not resolved. CDR1 KGHDR and CDR2 SFDVKD come from the germline V gene. Trimming took 4 bases from V and 7 from J, leaving 13 bases between them. The CDR3 is 14 residues long.

This clonotype was seen ten or more times. The CDR3 sequence: CASSSGLKKEQFF. CDR3 in DNA: TGTGCCAGCAGCTCGGGACTGAAGAAGGAGCAGTTCTTC. V usage is TRBV7-3 and J usage is TRBJ2-1; TRBD2 might be the D (6 bases). The CDR3 is 13 residues long. Deletions cut 4 bases from V and 10 bases from J, with 14 bases between. The germline V gene has CDR1 SGHTA and CDR2 FQGTGA.

The rearrangement joins TRBV7-9 to TRBJ2-1; D possibly corresponds to TRBD2 (5 bases). Germline assignment: CDR1 SEHNR and CDR2 FQNEAQ (reference sequence). The V and J ends lost 6 bases and 0 bases respectively, with 9 bases between them. This CDR3 contains 14 residues. As DNA, the CDR3 is TGTGCCAGCAGTCCGGACTTCTCCTACAATGAGCAGTTCTTC. It is translated as CASSPDFSYNEQFF.

This clonotype was seen ten or more times. The chain carries TRBV12-3 or TRBV12-4 and TRBJ2-3; a possible D gene is TRBD2 (5 bases). The length of the CDR3 is 18 residues. V was cut by 3 bases and J by 3 bases, with 22 bases left in between. The CDR3 spells CASSFDRGLAGLTDTQYF. The CDR3 region has the DNA TGTGCCAGCAGTTTCGACCGAGGGCTAGCTGGATTAACAGATACGCAGTATTTT.

This clonotype was detected ten times or more. This chain connects TRBV12-3 or TRBV12-4 to TRBJ1-2; tentative D call: TRBD1 (5 bases). V was shortened by 5 bases and J by 5 bases, with 9 bases between the two germline ends. This CDR3 spans 12 amino acids. The CDR3 nucleotides read TGTGCCAGCAGTACAGGCGGTTATGGCTACACCTTC. It codes for CASSTGGYGYTF.

Ten or more counts support this clonotype. The chain carries TRBV12-3 or TRBV12-4 and TRBJ2-2; 8 bases agree with TRBD1. The junction had 9 bases not matched to a gene; V was cut back by 6 bases and J by 6 bases. CDR3 length equals 15 residues. The CDR3 spells CASSPAGGAAGELFF. CDR3 nucleotides: TGTGCCAGCAGCCCCGCAGGGGGCGCGGCCGGGGAGCTGTTTTTT.

The V and J genes are TRBV20-1 and TRBJ1-3; weak D call: TRBD1 (5 bases). The CDR3 spans 11 residues. Germline V lookup: CDR1 DFQATT, CDR2 SNEGSKA (reference sequence). The CDR3 protein is CTVRGGNTIYF. CDR3 DNA: TGCACCGTTCGGGGGGGAAACACCATATATTTT.

In this sample, this clonotype turned up many times. V gene TRBV16 combines with J gene TRBJ1-2; maybe TRBD1 (5 bases). Germline CDR1 is KGHSY and CDR2 is FQNENV. V lost 6 bases and J lost 7, with 12 bases in between. CDR3 size: 12 residues. The CDR3 coding sequence is TGTGCCAGCAGTTCGGGGCCTGGTGGCTACACCTTC. It codes for CASSSGPGGYTF.

The gene calls are TRBV2 and TRBJ2-7, with TRBD1 identical over 10 bases. Germline trimming cut 7 bases from V and 5 bases from J; bases unmatched to any gene: 11. Germline V CDR1 and CDR2: SNHLY, FYNNEI. The CDR3 loop spans 15 amino acids. The CDR3 nucleotides read TGTGCCAGCAAACCGGGACAGGGGAAGAGCCACGAGCAGTACTTC. Translated: CASKPGQGKSHEQYF. Together with reference TRBV2 and TRBJ2-7, the CDR3 gives the full variable domain: EPEVTQTPSHQVTQMGQEVILRCVPISNHLYFYWYRQILGQKVEFLVSFYNNEISEKSEIFDDQFSVERPDGSNFTLKIRSTKLEDSAMYFCASKPGQGKSHEQYFGPGTRLTVT.

This clonotype was found many times. The rearrangement joins TRBV2 to TRBJ2-7; 7 nucleotides line up with TRBD1. V was clipped by 5 bases and J by 3 bases; unmatched bases: 10. The CDR3 is made up of 15 amino acids. CDR1 and CDR2 (germline): SNHLY, FYNNEI. The CDR3, as DNA: TGTGCCAGCAGTACCCTGACAGGGTTGTTCTACGAGCAGTACTTC. Amino acids: CASSTLTGLFYEQYF.

This clonotype was picked up a small number of times. The rearrangement links TRBV4-3 to TRBJ2-2; 9 positions agree with TRBD1. V was pared by 5 bases and J by 4 bases, with 5 bases of the junction left unmatched. Germline CDR1 reads LGHNA; CDR2 reads YSLEER. There are 15 residues in the CDR3. This CDR3 is CASSVQGAATGELFF. The CDR3 DNA sequence: TGCGCCAGCAGCGTACAGGGGGCCGCCACCGGGGAGCTGTTTTTT.

The table lists this clonotype with many counts. V and J are TRBV27 and TRBJ1-5; TRBD1 might be the D (5 bases). V was shortened by 8 bases and J by 6 bases, with 11 bases between the two germline ends. The CDR3 length is 12 residues. CDR1 MNHEY and CDR2 SMNVEV come from the germline V gene (reference sequence). CDR3 sequence reads: CASSSGAQPQHF. For the CDR3, the DNA is TGTGCCAGCTCTTCTGGGGCTCAGCCCCAGCATTTT.

J is TRBJ1-1 and V is TRBV29-1, with a weak D call TRBD1 (6 bases). The CDR3 covers 13 residues. Germline-derived CDR1 and CDR2 are SQVTM and ANQGSEA. V was cut by 8 bases and J by 1 base, with 14 bases left in between. CDR3 protein: CSLNRGGNTEAFF. The CDR3 DNA reads as TGCAGCTTGAATAGGGGGGGGAACACTGAAGCTTTCTTT.

This clonotype occurred many times. CDR3 sequence: CASSPEGLAGEYLDTQYF. CDR3 nucleotides: TGTGCCAGCAGCCCAGAAGGACTAGCGGGAGAGTATTTAGATACGCAGTATTTT. This chain joins TRBV28 and TRBJ2-3; 13 positions match TRBD2. The CDR3 spans 18 residues. Germline V gene data show CDR1 as MDHEN and CDR2 as SYDVKM. The V gene end was trimmed by 6 bases and the J gene end by 5 bases; junction bases not matched to a gene: 14.

This clonotype was seen ten or more times. The chain couples TRBV28 to TRBJ2-1; D is perhaps TRBD2 (6 bases). Looked up from germline, CDR1 is MDHEN and CDR2 is SYDVKM. There are 13 residues in the CDR3. The V end lost 3 bases, the J end lost 7 bases, and 10 bases lay between the germline ends. The CDR3 loop reads CASSFAGWNEQFF. CDR3 nucleotide sequence: TGTGCCAGCAGTTTCGCGGGATGGAATGAGCAGTTCTTC.

In its sample, this clonotype was seen once. A clone one base away is much larger, so this may be a read error. The chain joins TRBV5-1 to TRBJ1-4; TRBD1 might be the D (5 bases). The germline V and J ends were trimmed by 2 bases and 0 bases, with 11 bases remaining between them. The length of the CDR3 is 16 residues. Per germline, CDR1 SGHRS and CDR2 YFSETQ. This CDR3 reads CASSFSGVTTNEKLFF. The CDR3 DNA sequence: TGCGCCAGCAGCTTCTCGGGGGTGACAACTAATGAAAAACTGTTTTTT.

This clonotype was detected only a few times. This chain links TRBV19 with TRBJ2-6, with TRBD1 identical over 7 bases. The germline CDR1 and CDR2 sequences are LNHDA and SQIVND (reference sequence). The CDR3 consists of 19 residues. With 3 bases clipped from V and 0 bases from J, the junction kept 11 bases outside the gene matches. CDR3 region: CASSIRGHTGSSGANVLTF. CDR3 DNA: TGTGCCAGTAGTATTAGGGGGCACACAGGGAGCTCTGGGGCCAACGTCCTGACTTTC. Drawing the rest from reference TRBV19 and TRBJ2-6, the complete variable domain is DGGITQSPKYLFRKEGQNVTLSCEQNLNHDAMYWYRQDPGQGLRLIYYSQIVNDFQKGDIAEGYSVSREKKESFPLTVTSAQKNPTAFYLCASSIRGHTGSSGANVLTFGAGSRLTVL.

As concerns this clonotype: A read error is possible here, since a much larger clone lies one base away. The CDR3 ends on some other residue instead of the conserved phenylalanine or tryptophan, so this is likely a read error. The chain links TRBV28 to TRBJ1-5, with D possibly matching TRBD1 (5 bases). Germline V gene lookup returns CDR1 MDHEN and CDR2 SYDVKM. The V end was cut by 3 bases, the J end by 5 bases, with 11 bases between. The CDR3 runs 14 residues. The chain's CDR3 is CASSFDRSDQPQHS. The CDR3 DNA reads as TGTGCCAGCAGTTTTGACAGATCAGATCAGCCCCAGCATTCT.

This clonotype came up many times. This chain uses TRBV10-2 with TRBJ2-7, with D perhaps being TRBD1 or TRBD2 (6 bases each). V was clipped by 6 bases and J by 0 bases, with 18 bases between them. This CDR3 region has 16 residues. Germline V CDR1 and CDR2: WSHSY, SAAADI. The CDR3 loop is CASSLGGNVDSYEQYF. CDR3 DNA: TGCGCCAGCAGCCTAGGGGGGAATGTGGACTCCTACGAGCAGTACTTC.